This TCR beta chain was sequenced for a study of T and B cells in COVID-19 patients. Findings of the study overall: CD4+, regulatory T cell, CD8+ and sorted SARS-CoV-2-responsive or tetramer+ T cells were not yet sequenced.

TRB was amplified from around 250-500 ng of blood genomic DNA. This clonotype was detected a few times. Its antigen remains unknown. Multiplex PCR with BIOMED2 TRB-A/B primer pools amplified TRB rearrangements. Each CDR3 protein is one row after TCRdb ran MiXCR on the multiplex PCR reads. The sample lists 13,000 to 15,000 distinct CDR3 sequences; 29% were seen once. V shed 4 bases, J shed 3 bases, and the junction held 1 base outside the gene matches. The CDR3 is made up of 13 amino acids. Germline V gene data show CDR1 as SGHDT and CDR2 as YYEEEE. The receptor comes from a human donor who had recovered from COVID-19. The rearrangement links TRBV5-6 to TRBJ1-5; 7 nucleotides agree with TRBD1. Material: blood. The CDR3 region has the DNA TGTGCCAGCAGCCAGGGGGACAATCAGCCCCAGCATTTT. Protein sequence: CASSQGDNQPQHF.